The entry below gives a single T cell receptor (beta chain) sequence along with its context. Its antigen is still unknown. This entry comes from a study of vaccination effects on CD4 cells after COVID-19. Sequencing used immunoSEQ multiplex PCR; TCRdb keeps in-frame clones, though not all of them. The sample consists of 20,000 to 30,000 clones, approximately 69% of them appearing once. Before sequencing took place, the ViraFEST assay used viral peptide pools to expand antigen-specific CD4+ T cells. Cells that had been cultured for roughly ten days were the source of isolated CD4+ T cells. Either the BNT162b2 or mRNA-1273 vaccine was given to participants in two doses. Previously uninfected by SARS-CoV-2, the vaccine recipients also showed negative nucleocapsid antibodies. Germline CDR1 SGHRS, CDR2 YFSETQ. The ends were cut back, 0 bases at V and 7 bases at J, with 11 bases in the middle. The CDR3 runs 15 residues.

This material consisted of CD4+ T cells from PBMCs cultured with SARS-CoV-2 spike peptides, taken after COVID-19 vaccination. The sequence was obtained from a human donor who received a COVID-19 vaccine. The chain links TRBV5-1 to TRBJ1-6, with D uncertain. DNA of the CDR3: TGCGCCAGCAGCTTGGCTACGTCGGGGAATTCACCCCTCCACTTT. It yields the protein CASSLATSGNSPLHF.